The 9 T cell receptor beta chains below all came from one sample that was sequenced in a study of blood T cell repertoires in COVID-19. Profiling relied on immunoSEQ multiplex PCR, and the TCRdb table lists in-frame clones only, not all of them. Of 200,000 to 250,000 clones detected, approximately 87% appear once; the ten largest clones hold roughly 3.2%. Material for sequencing was PBMCs or T cells enriched from blood (not recorded which). The receptors shown here come from a woman aged 45-59 years in a cohort exposed to, infected with or recovered from COVID-19 (not recorded which).

The chain links TRBV7-6 to TRBJ1-2; D perhaps matches TRBD1 (5 bases). The CDR3 consists of 10 residues. Trimming shortened V by 3 bases and J by 11 bases, and 7 bases separated the two germline ends. Germline V gene lookup returns CDR1 SGHVS and CDR2 FNYEAQ. The CDR3 sequence is CASSFDSYTF. The CDR3, as DNA: TGTGCCAGCAGCTTCGACAGTTACACCTTC.

The chain has TRBV6-4 and TRBJ1-2; no firm D call. Germline CDR1 MRHNA, CDR2 SNTAGT. The CDR3 covers 14 residues. V was pared by 5 bases and J by 9 bases, with 19 bases between. CDR3 region: CASSSGPGVESYTF. The CDR3 DNA follows: TGTGCCAGCAGTTCCGGTCCGGGAGTGGAAAGCTACACCTTC.

The chain recombines TRBV27 with TRBJ2-7; the D gene is possibly TRBD1 (7 bases). The CDR3 totals 17 residues. CDR1 MNHEY and CDR2 SMNVEV come from the germline V gene (reference sequence). Trimming shortened V by 0 bases and J by 3 bases, and 18 bases separated the two germline ends. CDR3 amino acids: CASSLSGGGDSYYEQYF. CDR3 sequence (DNA): TGTGCCAGCAGTTTATCAGGGGGCGGGGACAGCTACTACGAGCAGTACTTC.

The rearrangement joins TRBV7-2 to TRBJ1-3; 7 bases align to TRBD1. The germline V gene encodes CDR1 SGHTA and CDR2 FQGNSA. The CDR3 consists of 17 residues. V trimming: 1 base; J trimming: 0 bases; junction bases outside the gene matches: 6. CDR3 bases: TGTGCCAGCAGCTTAGTTCACTGGGACAGCTCTGGAAACACCATATATTTT. This codes for CASSLVHWDSSGNTIYF.

The rearrangement links TRBV7-9 to TRBJ1-1; 9 positions agree with TRBD1. V was clipped by 5 bases and J by 11 bases; unmatched bases: 3. The CDR3 has 11 amino acids. Germline CDR1 SEHNR, CDR2 FQNEAQ (reference sequence). The CDR3 loop is CASSVGQGAFF. The CDR3 DNA is TGTGCCAGCAGCGTAGGACAGGGGGCTTTCTTT.

The CDR3 is CASSLTGLAGGTDTQYF. The CDR3 coding sequence is TGTGCCAGCAGCTTGACCGGACTAGCGGGGGGGACAGATACGCAGTATTTT. The genes are TRBV7-2 and TRBJ2-3; 15 positions match TRBD2. Germline CDR1 reads SGHTA; CDR2 reads FQGNSA. V shed 3 bases, J shed 3 bases, and the junction held 4 bases outside the gene matches. This CDR3 is 17 amino acids long.

This rearrangement joins TRBV28 to TRBJ2-5, with D maybe TRBD1 (6 bases). The germline V gene encodes CDR1 MDHEN and CDR2 SYDVKM. This CDR3 region has 16 residues. Trimming shortened V by 6 bases and J by 2 bases, and 19 bases separated the two germline ends. The CDR3 loop is CASSSVLWTVQETQYF. The CDR3 coding sequence is TGTGCCAGCAGCTCGGTCCTATGGACAGTTCAAGAGACCCAGTACTTC.

The gene calls are TRBV6-2 or TRBV6-3 and TRBJ1-1; D is uncertain. The CDR3 consists of 14 residues. Germline V gives CDR1 MNHEY, CDR2 SVGEGT. V lost 2 bases, J lost 2 bases, and 9 bases lay in between. The CDR3 region is CASSYLVRNTEAFF. The CDR3 coding sequence is TGTGCCAGCAGTTACCTCGTGAGAAACACTGAAGCTTTCTTT.

V is TRBV5-1 and J is TRBJ2-2, with D possibly TRBD2 on 6 matching bases. The CDR3 sequence is 20 residues long. In germline, CDR1 is SGHRS, CDR2 YFSETQ. V gave up 1 base and J gave up 2 bases, with 24 bases separating them. The CDR3 DNA reads TGCGCCAGCAGCTTGTCCTCGAGGTTCGGGGTTAGCGGAAACACCGGGGAGCTGTTTTTT. Translating it yields CASSLSSRFGVSGNTGELFF. The full variable domain, with the rest looked up from reference TRBV5-1 and TRBJ2-2, is KAGVTQTPRYLIKTRGQQVTLSCSPISGHRSVSWYQQTPGQGLQFLFEYFSETQRNKGNFPGRFSGRQFSNSRSEMNVSTLELGDSALYLCASSLSSRFGVSGNTGELFFGEGSRLTVL.